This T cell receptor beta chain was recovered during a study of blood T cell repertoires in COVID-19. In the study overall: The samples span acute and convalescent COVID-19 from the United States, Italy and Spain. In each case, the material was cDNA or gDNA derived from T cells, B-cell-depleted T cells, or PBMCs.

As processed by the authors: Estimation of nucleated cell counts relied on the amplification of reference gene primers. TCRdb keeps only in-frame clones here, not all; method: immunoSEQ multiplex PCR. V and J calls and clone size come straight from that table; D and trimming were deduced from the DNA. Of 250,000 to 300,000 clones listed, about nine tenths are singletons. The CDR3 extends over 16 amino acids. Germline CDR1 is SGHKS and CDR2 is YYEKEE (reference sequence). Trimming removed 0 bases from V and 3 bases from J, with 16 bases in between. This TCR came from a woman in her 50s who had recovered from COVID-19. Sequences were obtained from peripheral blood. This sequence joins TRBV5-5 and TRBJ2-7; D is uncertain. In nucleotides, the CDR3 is TGTGCCAGCAGCTTGGCTGAACGACTCCTTAACTACGAGCAGTACTTC. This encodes CASSLAERLLNYEQYF.